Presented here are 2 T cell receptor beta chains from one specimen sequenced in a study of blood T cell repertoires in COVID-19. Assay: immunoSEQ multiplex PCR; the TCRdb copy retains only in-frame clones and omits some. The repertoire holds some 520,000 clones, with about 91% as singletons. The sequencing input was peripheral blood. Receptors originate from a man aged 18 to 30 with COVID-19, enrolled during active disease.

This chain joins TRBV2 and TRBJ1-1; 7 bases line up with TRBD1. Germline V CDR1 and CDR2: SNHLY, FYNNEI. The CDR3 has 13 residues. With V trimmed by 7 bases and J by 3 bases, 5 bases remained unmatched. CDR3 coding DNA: TGTGCCAGCATCAGGGGGATGGACACTGAAGCTTTCTTT. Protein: CASIRGMDTEAFF. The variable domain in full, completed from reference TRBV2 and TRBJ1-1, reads EPEVTQTPSHQVTQMGQEVILRCVPISNHLYFYWYRQILGQKVEFLVSFYNNEISEKSEIFDDQFSVERPDGSNFTLKIRSTKLEDSAMYFCASIRGMDTEAFFGQGTRLTVV.

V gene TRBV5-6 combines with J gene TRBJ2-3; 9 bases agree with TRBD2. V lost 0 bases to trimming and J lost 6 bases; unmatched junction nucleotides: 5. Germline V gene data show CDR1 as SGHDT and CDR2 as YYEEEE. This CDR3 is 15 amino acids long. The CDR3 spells CASSLVSGSRDTQYF. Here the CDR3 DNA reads TGTGCCAGCAGCTTGGTTAGCGGGAGCCGTGATACGCAGTATTTT.